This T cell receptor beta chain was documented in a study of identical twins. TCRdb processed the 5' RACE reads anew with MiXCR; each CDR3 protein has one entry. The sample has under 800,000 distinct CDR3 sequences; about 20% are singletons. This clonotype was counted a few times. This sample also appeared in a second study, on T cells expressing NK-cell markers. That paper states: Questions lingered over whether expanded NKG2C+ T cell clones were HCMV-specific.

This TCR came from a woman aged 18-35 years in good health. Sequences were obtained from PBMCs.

CDR3 residues: CASSLQWDTDTQYF. The CDR3 DNA reads TGTGCCAGCAGTTTACAGTGGGACACAGATACGCAGTATTTT. The chain recombines TRBV27 with TRBJ2-3; the D is unclear. V was pared by 2 bases and J by 2 bases, with 8 bases between. Germline loops: CDR1 MNHEY, CDR2 SMNVEV (reference sequence). CDR3 length: 14 residues.